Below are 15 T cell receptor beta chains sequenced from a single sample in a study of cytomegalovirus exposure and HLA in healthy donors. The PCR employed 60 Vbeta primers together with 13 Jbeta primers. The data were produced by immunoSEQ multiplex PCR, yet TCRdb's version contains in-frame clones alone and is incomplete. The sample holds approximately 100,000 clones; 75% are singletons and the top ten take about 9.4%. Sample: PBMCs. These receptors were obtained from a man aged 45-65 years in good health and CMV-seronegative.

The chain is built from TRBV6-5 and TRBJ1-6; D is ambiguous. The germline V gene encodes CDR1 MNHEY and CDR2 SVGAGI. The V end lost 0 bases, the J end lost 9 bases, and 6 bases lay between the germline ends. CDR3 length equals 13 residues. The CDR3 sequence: CASSYSSGSPLHF. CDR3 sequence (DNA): TGTGCCAGCAGTTACTCTAGCGGTTCACCCCTCCACTTT.

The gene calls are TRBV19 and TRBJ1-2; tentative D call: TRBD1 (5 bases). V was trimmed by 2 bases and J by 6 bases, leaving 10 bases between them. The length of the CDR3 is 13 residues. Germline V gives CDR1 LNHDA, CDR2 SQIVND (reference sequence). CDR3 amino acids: CASSIQGKNGYTF. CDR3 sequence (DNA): TGTGCCAGTAGTATACAGGGAAAAAATGGCTACACCTTC. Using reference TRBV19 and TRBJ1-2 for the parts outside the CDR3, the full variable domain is DGGITQSPKYLFRKEGQNVTLSCEQNLNHDAMYWYRQDPGQGLRLIYYSQIVNDFQKGDIAEGYSVSREKKESFPLTVTSAQKNPTAFYLCASSIQGKNGYTFGSGTRLTVV.

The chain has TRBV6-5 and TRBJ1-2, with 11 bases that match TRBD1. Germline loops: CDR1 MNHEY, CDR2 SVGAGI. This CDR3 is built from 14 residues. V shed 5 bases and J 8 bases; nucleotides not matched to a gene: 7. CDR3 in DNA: TGTGCCAGCAGTGTGGACAGGGGGCGGTTGGGCTACACCTTC. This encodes CASSVDRGRLGYTF.

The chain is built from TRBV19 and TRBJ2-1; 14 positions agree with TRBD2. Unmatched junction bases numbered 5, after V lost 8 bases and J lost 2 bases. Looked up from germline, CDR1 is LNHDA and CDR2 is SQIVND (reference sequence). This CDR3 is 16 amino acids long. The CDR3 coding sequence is TGTGCCAGTGGACTAGCGGGGGGTAGCGCCTACAATGAGCAGTTCTTC. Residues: CASGLAGGSAYNEQFF.

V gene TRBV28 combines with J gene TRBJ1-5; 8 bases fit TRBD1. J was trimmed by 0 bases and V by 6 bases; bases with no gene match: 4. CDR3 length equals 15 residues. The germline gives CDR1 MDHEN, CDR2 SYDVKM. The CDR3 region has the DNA TGTGCCAGCAGCACAGGGGGGGATAGCAATCAGCCCCAGCATTTT. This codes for CASSTGGDSNQPQHF.

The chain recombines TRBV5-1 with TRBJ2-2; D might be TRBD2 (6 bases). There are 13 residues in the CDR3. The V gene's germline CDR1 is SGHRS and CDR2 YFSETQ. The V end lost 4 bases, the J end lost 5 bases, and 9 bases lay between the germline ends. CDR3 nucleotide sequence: TGCGCCAGCAGCCCGGGAGATACCGGGGAGCTGTTTTTT. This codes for CASSPGDTGELFF.

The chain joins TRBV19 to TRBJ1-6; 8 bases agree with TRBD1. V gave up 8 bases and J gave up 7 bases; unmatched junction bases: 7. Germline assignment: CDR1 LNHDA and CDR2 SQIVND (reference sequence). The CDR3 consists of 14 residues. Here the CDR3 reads CASGADRDNSPLHF. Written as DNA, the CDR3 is TGTGCCAGTGGGGCGGACAGGGACAATTCACCCCTCCACTTT.

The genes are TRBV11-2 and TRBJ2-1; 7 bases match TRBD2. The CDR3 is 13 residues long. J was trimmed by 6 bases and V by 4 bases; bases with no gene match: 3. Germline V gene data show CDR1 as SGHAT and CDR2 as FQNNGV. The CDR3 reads CASSYGGSNEQFF. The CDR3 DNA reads TGTGCCAGCAGCTACGGGGGGTCCAATGAGCAGTTCTTC.

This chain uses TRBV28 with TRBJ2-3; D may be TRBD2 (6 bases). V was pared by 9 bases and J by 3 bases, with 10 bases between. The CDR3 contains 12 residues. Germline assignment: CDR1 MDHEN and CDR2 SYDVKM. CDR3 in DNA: TGTGCCAGTCTAGCGCCTACAGATACGCAGTATTTT. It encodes CASLAPTDTQYF.

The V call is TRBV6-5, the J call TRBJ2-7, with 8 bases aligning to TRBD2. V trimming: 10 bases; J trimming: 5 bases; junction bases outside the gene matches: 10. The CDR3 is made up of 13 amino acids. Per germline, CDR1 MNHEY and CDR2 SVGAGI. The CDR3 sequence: CATTRGGFDEQYF. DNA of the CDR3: TGTGCCACGACTCGGGGGGGCTTCGACGAGCAGTACTTC.

CDR3 in DNA: TGTGCCTGTCAGGGGGCAACCACTGAAGCTTTCTTT. It specifies CACQGATTEAFF. This chain joins TRBV30 and TRBJ1-1, with 8 bases lining up with TRBD1. The trim removed 6 bases at V and 4 bases at J, leaving 4 bases unmatched. There are 12 residues in the CDR3. Germline V CDR1 and CDR2: GTSNPN, SVGIG (reference sequence).

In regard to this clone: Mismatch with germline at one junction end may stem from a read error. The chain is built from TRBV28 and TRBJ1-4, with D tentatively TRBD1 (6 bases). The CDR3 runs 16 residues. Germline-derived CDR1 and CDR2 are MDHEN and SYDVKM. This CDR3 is CASTLGGREGDEKLFF. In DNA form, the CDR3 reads TGTGCCAGCACTTTAGGGGGAAGGGAGGGAGATGAAAAACTGTTTTTT.

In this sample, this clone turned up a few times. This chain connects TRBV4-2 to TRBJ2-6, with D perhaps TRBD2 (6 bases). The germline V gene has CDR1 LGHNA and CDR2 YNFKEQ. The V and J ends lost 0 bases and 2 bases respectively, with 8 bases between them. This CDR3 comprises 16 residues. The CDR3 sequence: CASSQDPGAGANVLTF. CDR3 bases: TGTGCCAGCAGCCAAGATCCGGGGGCTGGGGCCAACGTCCTGACTTTC.

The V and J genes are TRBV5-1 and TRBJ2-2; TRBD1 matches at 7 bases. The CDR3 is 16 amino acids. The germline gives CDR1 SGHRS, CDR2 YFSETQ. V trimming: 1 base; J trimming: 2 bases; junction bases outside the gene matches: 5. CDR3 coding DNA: TGCGCCAGCAGCTTGACAGGGGCAGGCAACACCGGGGAGCTGTTTTTT. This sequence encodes CASSLTGAGNTGELFF.

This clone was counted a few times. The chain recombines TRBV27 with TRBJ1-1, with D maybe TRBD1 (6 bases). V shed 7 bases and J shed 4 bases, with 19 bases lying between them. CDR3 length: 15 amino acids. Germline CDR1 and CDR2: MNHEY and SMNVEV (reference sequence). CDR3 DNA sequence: TGTGCCAGCACCTCCCTTGAGGGGGGGGGCACTGAAGCTTTCTTT. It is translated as CASTSLEGGGTEAFF.